The entry that follows covers one T cell receptor (beta chain) sequence. As yet, its antigen is unknown. The record originates from a study of graft-versus-host responses after intestinal transplantation. At the level of the study: Following induction with anti-thymocyte globulin, all recipients were given tacrolimus and steroids for 2 to 4 years. Study observations and caveats: High graft-versus-host to host-versus-graft clonal ratios were seen in allografts of patients with graft-donor T cell macrochimerism. There were GvH clones found in recipient marrow, and some of them appeared first in ileum or blood.

This table comes from immunoSEQ multiplex PCR, and its TCRdb copy is limited to in-frame clones, with some not included. The sample contains around 88,000 clones, around 83% of which appear only once. Germline-derived CDR1 and CDR2 are MNHEY and SMNVEV (reference sequence). The CDR3 sequence is 15 residues long. The V gene lost 2 bases and the J gene lost 1 base, with 11 bases spanning the gap. The gene calls are TRBV27 and TRBJ1-1, with D possibly TRBD1 on 5 matching bases. The sequence was obtained from a human donor who received an intestinal transplant. The source was unstimulated CD8+ T cells sorted from spleen or lymph node cells, collected before intestinal transplant. The CDR3 sequence is CASSLGMGGNTEAFF. The CDR3 DNA follows: TGTGCCAGCAGTTTAGGGATGGGGGGGAACACTGAAGCTTTCTTT.